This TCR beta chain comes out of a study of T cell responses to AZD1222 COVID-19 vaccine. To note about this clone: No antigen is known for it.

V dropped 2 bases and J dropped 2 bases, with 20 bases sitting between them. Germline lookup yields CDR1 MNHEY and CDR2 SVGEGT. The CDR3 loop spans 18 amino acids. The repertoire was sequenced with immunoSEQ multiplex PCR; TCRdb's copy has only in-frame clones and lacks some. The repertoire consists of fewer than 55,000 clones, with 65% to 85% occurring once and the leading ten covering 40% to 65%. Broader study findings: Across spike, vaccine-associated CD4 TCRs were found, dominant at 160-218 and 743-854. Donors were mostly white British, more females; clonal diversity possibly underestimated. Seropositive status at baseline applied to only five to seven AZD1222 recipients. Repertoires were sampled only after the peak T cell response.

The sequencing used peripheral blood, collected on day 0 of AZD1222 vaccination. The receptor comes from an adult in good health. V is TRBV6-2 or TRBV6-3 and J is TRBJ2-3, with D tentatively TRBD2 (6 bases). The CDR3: CASSYAGTGGYFTDTQYF. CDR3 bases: TGTGCCAGCAGTTACGCCGGGACTGGAGGTTATTTCACAGATACGCAGTATTTT.